A single sample gave rise to the 2 T cell receptor beta chains below, sequenced in a study of CDR3 diversity in severe acne. TCRdb analysed the PCR reads with MiXCR anew, one entry per CDR3 protein. This repertoire shows 84,000 or so distinct CDR3 sequences, about 50% found once; its top ten account for roughly a tenth. Sequenced: blood. The origin of the receptors is a male donor in good health, serving as a control.

V gene TRBV6-5 combines with J gene TRBJ1-4; TRBD1 matches 8 bases. Germline V CDR1 and CDR2: MNHEY, SVGAGI. This CDR3 spans 15 amino acids. The junction had 13 bases not matched to a gene; V was cut back by 6 bases and J by 10 bases. The CDR3 is CASRSQGARVRKLFF. CDR3 DNA: TGTGCCAGCAGGAGCCAGGGGGCGAGGGTTAGAAAACTGTTTTTT.

The V call is TRBV20-1, the J call TRBJ2-5; TRBD2 matches 10 bases. Germline assignment: CDR1 DFQATT and CDR2 SNEGSKA (reference sequence). Trimming at V came to 6 bases and at J to 2 bases, leaving 9 bases not matched to a gene. CDR3 length: 15 residues. The CDR3 reads CSATGLATRQETQYF. CDR3 DNA sequence: TGCAGTGCAACGGGACTAGCGACGAGGCAAGAGACCCAGTACTTC.